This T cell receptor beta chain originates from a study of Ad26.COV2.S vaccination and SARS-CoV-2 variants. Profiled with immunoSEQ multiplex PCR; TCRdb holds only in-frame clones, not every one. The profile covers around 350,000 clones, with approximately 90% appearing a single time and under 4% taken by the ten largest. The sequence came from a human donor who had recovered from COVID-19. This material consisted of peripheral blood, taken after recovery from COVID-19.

In DNA form, the CDR3 reads TGTGCCAGCAGCGGACTAGTTTTTTACGAGCAGTACTTC. Translated: CASSGLVFYEQYF. The chain carries TRBV2 and TRBJ2-7, with 7 nucleotides matching TRBD2. CDR3 size: 13 residues. V was clipped by 6 bases and J by 4 bases; unmatched bases: 6. Germline loops: CDR1 SNHLY, CDR2 FYNNEI.